This T cell receptor beta chain was profiled in a study of blood T cell repertoires in COVID-19. Study-level information: T cells, B-cell-depleted T cells, or PBMCs provided the cDNA or gDNA that served as material.

Original methodology: It was from reference gene primer amplification that nucleated cell counts were estimated. Produced via immunoSEQ multiplex PCR; TCRdb's table is partial and in-frame only. V and J calls and clone size follow that table, whereas D and trimming were derived from the DNA. The sample comprises 250,000 to 300,000 clones, about 86% of which are singletons, and about 3.6% rests with the top ten. The CDR3 is 10 residues long. V was pared by 6 bases and J by 7 bases, with 9 bases between. The V gene's germline CDR1 is SQVTM and CDR2 ANQGSEA. Sequencing input: peripheral blood. This receptor was obtained from a man younger than 30 with active or convalescent COVID-19. The chain is built from TRBV29-1 and TRBJ2-5; possibly TRBD2 for D (7 bases). CDR3 sequence reads: CSVRGGTQYF. CDR3 nucleotide sequence: TGCAGCGTAAGGGGGGGGACCCAGTACTTC.